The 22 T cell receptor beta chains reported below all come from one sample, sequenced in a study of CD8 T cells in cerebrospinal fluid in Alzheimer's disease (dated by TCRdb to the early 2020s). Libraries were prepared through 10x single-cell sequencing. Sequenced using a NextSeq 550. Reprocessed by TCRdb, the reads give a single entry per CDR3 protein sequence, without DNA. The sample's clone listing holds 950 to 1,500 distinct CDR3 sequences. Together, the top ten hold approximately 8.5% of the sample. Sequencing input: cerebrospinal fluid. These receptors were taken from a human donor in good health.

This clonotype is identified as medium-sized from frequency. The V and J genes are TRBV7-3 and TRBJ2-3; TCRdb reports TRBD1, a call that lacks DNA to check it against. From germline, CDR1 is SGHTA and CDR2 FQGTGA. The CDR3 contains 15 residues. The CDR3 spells CASSLTGGGTDTQYF.

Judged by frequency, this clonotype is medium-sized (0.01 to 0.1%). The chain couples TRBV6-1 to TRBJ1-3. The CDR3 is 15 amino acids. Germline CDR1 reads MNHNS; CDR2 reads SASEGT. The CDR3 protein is CASREGQISGNTIYF.

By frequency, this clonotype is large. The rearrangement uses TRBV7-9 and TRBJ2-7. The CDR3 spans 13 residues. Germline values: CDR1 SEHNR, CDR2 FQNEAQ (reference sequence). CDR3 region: CASESRGSYEQYF.

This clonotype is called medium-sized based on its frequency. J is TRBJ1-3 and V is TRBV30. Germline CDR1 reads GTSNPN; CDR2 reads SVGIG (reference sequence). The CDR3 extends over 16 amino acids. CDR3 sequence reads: CAWSPKGPYSGNTIYF.

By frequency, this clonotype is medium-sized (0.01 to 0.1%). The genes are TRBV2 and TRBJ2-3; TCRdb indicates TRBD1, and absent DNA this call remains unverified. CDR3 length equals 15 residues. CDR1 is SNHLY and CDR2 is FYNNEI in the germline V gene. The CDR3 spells CASSGSWDRGDTQYF.

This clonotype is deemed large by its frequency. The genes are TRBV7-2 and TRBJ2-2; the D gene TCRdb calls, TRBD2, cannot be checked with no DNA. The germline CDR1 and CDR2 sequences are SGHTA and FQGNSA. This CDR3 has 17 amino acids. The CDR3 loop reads CASSQRLSGSGTGELFF.

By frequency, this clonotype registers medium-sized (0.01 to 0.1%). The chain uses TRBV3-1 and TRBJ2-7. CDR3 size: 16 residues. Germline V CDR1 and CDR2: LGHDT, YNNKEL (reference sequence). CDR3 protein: CASSPSSGQGSYEQYF.

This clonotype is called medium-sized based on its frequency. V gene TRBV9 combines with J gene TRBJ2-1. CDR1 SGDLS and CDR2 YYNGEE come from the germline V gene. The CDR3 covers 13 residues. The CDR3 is CASSVMPWDEQFF.

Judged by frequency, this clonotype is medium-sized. The CDR3 loop reads CSARDPGHRGTEAFF. The chain is built from TRBV20-1 and TRBJ1-1; TCRdb lists TRBD1, though no DNA is available to test this call. The V gene's germline CDR1 is DFQATT and CDR2 SNEGSKA (reference sequence). This CDR3 is 15 amino acids long.

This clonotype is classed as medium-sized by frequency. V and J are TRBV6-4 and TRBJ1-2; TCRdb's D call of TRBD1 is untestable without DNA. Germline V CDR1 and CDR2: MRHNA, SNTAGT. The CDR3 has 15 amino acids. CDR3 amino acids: CASSEVPDSYYGYTF.

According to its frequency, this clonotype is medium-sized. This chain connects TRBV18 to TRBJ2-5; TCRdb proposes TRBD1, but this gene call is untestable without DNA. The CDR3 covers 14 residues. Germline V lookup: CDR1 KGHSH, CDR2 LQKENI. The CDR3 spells CASSPGQFQETQYF.

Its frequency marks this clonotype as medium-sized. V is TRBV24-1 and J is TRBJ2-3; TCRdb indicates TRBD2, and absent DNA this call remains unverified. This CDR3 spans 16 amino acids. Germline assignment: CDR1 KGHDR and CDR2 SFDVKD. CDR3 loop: CATSAPGLGKAYTQYF.

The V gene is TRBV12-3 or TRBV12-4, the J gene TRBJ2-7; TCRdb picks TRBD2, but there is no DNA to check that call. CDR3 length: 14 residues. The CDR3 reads CASSPRLGTYEQYF.

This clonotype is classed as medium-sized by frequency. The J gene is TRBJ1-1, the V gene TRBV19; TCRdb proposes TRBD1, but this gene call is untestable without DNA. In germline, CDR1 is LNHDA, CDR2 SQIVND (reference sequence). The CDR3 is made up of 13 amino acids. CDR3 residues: CASSRDRDTEAFF.

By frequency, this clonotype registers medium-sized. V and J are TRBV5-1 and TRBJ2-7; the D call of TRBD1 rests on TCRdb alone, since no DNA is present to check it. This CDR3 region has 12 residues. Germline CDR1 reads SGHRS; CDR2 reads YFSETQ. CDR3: CASNDQGYEQYF.

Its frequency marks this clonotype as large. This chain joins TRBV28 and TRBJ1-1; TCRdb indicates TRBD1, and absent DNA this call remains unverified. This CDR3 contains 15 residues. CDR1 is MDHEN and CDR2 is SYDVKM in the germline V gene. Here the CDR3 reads CASSSRVGGNTEAFF.

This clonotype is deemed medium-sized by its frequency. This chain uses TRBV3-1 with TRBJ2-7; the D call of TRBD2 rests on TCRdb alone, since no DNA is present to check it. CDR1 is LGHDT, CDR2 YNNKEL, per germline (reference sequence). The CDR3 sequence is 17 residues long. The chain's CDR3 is CASSQGLAGVKSYEQYF.

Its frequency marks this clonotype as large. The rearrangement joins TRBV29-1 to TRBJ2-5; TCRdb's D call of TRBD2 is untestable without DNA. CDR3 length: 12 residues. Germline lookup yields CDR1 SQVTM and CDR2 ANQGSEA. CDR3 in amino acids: CSVWTFGETQYF.

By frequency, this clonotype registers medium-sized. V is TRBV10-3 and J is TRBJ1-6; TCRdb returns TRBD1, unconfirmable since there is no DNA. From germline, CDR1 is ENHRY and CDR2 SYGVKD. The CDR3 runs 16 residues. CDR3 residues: CAISESGGAGDSPLHF.

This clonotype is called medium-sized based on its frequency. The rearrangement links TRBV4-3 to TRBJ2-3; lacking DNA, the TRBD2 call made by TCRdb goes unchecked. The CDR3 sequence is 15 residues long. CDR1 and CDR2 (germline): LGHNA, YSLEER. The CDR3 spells CASSQDWREADTQYF.

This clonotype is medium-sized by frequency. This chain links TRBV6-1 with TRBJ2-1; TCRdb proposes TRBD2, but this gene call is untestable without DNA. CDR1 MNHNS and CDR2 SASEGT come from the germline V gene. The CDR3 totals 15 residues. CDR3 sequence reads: CASSVTSGSYNEQFF.

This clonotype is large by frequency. CDR3: CASSNLQGSGANVLTF. The chain couples TRBV19 to TRBJ2-6. Germline V gene sequence: CDR1 LNHDA, CDR2 SQIVND (reference sequence). This CDR3 has 16 amino acids.